A selection of T cell receptor beta chains follows, all from one sample in a study of blood T cell repertoires in COVID-19. Sequencing used immunoSEQ multiplex PCR; TCRdb keeps in-frame clones, though not all of them. The sample has roughly 250,000 clones, 80% to 85% seen once; the top ten hold around an eighth. Sequenced sample: peripheral blood. The receptors stem from a woman aged 55-70 years with active or convalescent COVID-19. Each CDR3 is given without its conserved first and last residue.

j_gene: TRBJ2-4
v_gene: TRBV30
CDR3aa: AWSSGTGGRNIQY

j_gene: TRBJ2-5
v_gene: TRBV10-2
CDR3aa: ASSEFGGETQY

j_gene: TRBJ2-3
v_gene: TRBV19
CDR3aa: ASSPQTSGGRSTDTQY

j_gene: TRBJ1-5
v_gene: TRBV7-9
CDR3aa: ASSPQGQAHQPQH

j_gene: TRBJ1-6
v_gene: TRBV7-2
CDR3aa: ASSFRQGGSPLH

j_gene: TRBJ2-7
v_gene: TRBV7-8
CDR3aa: ASSLGVEQY

j_gene: TRBJ1-6
v_gene: TRBV6-5
CDR3aa: ASRSSYNSPLH

j_gene: TRBJ1-4
v_gene: TRBV30
CDR3aa: AWSADRAQKLF

j_gene: TRBJ1-5
v_gene: TRBV25-1
CDR3aa: ASSDGTGGSQPQH

j_gene: TRBJ2-3
v_gene: TRBV7-3
CDR3aa: ASSFGSGGDNTQY

j_gene: TRBJ1-1
v_gene: TRBV19
CDR3aa: ARRGAVNHQDF

j_gene: TRBJ1-2
v_gene: TRBV5-1
CDR3aa: ASSAEGNYGYT

j_gene: TRBJ1-3
v_gene: TRBV19
CDR3aa: ASTPTGGRWSGNTIY

j_gene: TRBJ1-2
v_gene: TRBV9
CDR3aa: ASSVAGTGTWGYT

j_gene: TRBJ1-5
v_gene: TRBV3-1/TRBV3-2
CDR3aa: ASSPRSGSNQPQH

j_gene: TRBJ1-6
v_gene: TRBV6-2/TRBV6-3
CDR3aa: ASSLKGQASSPLH

j_gene: TRBJ1-1
v_gene: TRBV7-9
CDR3aa: ASRISGGPNTEAF

j_gene: TRBJ2-1
v_gene: TRBV5-1
CDR3aa: ASSLGGSQNEQF